The following is a T cell receptor (beta chain) sequence with its context. The CDR3 covers 13 residues. The V gene lost 4 bases and the J gene lost 4 bases, with 9 bases spanning the gap. Germline lookup yields CDR1 SGDLS and CDR2 YYNGEE. The data originate from a study of blood T cell repertoires in COVID-19. Whole-study context: The samples span acute and convalescent COVID-19 from the United States, Italy and Spain. From T cells, B-cell-depleted T cells, or PBMCs came the material, which was cDNA or gDNA.

TCRdb's table, derived via immunoSEQ multiplex PCR, lists solely in-frame clones and lacks some. The data hold more than 55,000 clones, with about nine tenths observed a single time. The receptor comes from a woman of 80 years or more with acute or convalescent COVID-19. This chain uses TRBV9 with TRBJ1-3; no firm D call. Sequenced input: peripheral blood. The CDR3 here is CASSPHEGNTIYF. CDR3 nucleotide sequence: TGTGCCAGCAGCCCGCACGAGGGAAACACCATATATTTT.